Given below is one T cell receptor beta chain in context. Its antigen is currently unknown. This sample is part of a study of tumor and adjacent non-tumor tissue in lung cancer. The study, taken as a whole, reports: Tumor tissue had significantly higher TCR diversity than normal lung.

A modified ARM-PCR protocol with three rounds of nested PCR amplified TCRbeta. TCRdb used MiXCR to reprocess the multiplex PCR reads, holding one entry per CDR3 protein. Seen here are 65,000 to 75,000 distinct CDR3 sequences, more than 65% observed once, and the top ten hold more than 35%. No cell sorting was done before RNA was extracted from the tissue. The normal lung tissue was taken more than 3 cm from the tumor edge. The length of the CDR3 is 15 residues. Germline-derived CDR1 and CDR2 are MNHNS and SASEGT. Trimming cost V 7 bases and J 4 bases, with 19 bases left between them. V is TRBV6-1 and J is TRBJ1-2; a possible D gene is TRBD1 (5 bases). This sequence originates from a man aged 55-75 years with non-small cell lung cancer. Source material: distant non-tumor lung tissue. CDR3 in DNA: TGTGCCAGCAACAGATGGGACGGAGCTCTCTATGGCTACACCTTC. Protein product: CASNRWDGALYGYTF.